This T cell receptor beta chain stems from a study of OX40 agonist ivuxolimab in advanced cancers. Across the whole study: Dose-escalation subjects each had hepatocellular carcinoma, melanoma, renal cell or head and neck cancer. Enrollees could have had prior anti-PD-1, anti-PD-L1 or anti-CTLA-4 therapy, which around 43% had received. Regarding the study as a whole: Some of the lowest clonal expansion was seen in partial responders at 0.1-3.0 mg/kg.

Systemic immunosuppression or a history of autoimmune disease excluded patients. The CDR3 consists of 12 residues. CDR1 is MDHEN, CDR2 SYDVKM, per germline. V lost 5 bases, J lost 5 bases, and 9 bases lay in between. In regard to this clone: Antigen: not known.

Produced via immunoSEQ multiplex PCR; TCRdb's table is partial and in-frame only. Altogether over 30,000 clones are present, around 85% being singletons, with the ten largest covering roughly 15%. The source is an adult with an advanced solid tumor such as melanoma, head and neck, liver or kidney cancer. The chain combines TRBV28 with TRBJ1-2, with a weak D call TRBD1 (6 bases). The material sequenced was CD4+ or CD8+ T cells sorted from blood, taken in a trial of the OX40 agonist ivuxolimab. The CDR3 region has the DNA TGTGCCAGCAGTCAGGGGATGTATGGCTACACCTTC. Protein sequence: CASSQGMYGYTF.